Shown below are 10 T cell receptor beta chains from a single sample sequenced in a study of T-cell memory formation after mild COVID-19. TCRdb itself ran the 5' RACE reads through MiXCR, one entry per CDR3 protein. The data show approximately 570,000 distinct CDR3 sequences, with over 15% seen just once and around 12% held by the top ten. Input material: PBMCs or a T cell subset sorted from them (not recorded which). These receptors all come from an adult woman who had mild COVID-19 (a few samples of this study predate the infection). Cell type and time point are not known.

In its sample, this clonotype was seen a few times. The rearrangement links TRBV7-9 to TRBJ2-7; D may correspond to TRBD1 or TRBD2 (5 bases each). Germline CDR1 SEHNR, CDR2 FQNEAQ (reference sequence). This CDR3 region has 16 residues. V was clipped by 5 bases and J by 0 bases, with 17 bases between them. In nucleotides, the CDR3 is TGTGCCAGCAGCCTCAGAACCGGGACCAGCTCCTACGAGCAGTACTTC. Translating gives CASSLRTGTSSYEQYF.

CDR3 in amino acids: CASSQGTSGIYNEQFF. DNA for the CDR3: TGTGCCAGCAGCCAGGGGACTAGCGGGATCTACAATGAGCAGTTCTTC. J is TRBJ2-1 and V is TRBV14, with 13 bases matching TRBD2. Looked up from germline, CDR1 is SGHDN and CDR2 is FVKESK. The CDR3 contains 16 residues. J gave up 3 bases and V 3 bases, and 2 bases lay outside the gene matches.

Worth noting for this clonotype: At one of its ends the junction is not consistent with the germline gene, which may arise from a read error. The chain recombines TRBV20-1 with TRBJ2-7; a weak D match, TRBD1 (6 bases). Germline CDR1 DFQATT, CDR2 SNEGSKA (reference sequence). The CDR3 spans 12 residues. The chain's CDR3 is CSANRVPYGQYF. For the CDR3, the DNA is TGCAGTGCTAACAGGGTACCCTACGGGCAGTACTTC.

This sequence joins TRBV11-1 and TRBJ2-5; D not certain. Germline V gives CDR1 SGHAT, CDR2 FQDESV (reference sequence). This CDR3 has 14 amino acids. V dropped 5 bases and J dropped 2 bases, with 12 bases sitting between them. CDR3 nucleotides: TGTGCCAGCAGCGAAACCCAAAGTCAAGAGACCCAGTACTTC. This encodes CASSETQSQETQYF.

This clonotype was seen more than once but under ten times. The rearrangement links TRBV3-1 to TRBJ2-1; tentative D call: TRBD2 (6 bases). V lost 4 bases to trimming and J lost 12 bases, with 13 bases between them. CDR3 length: 12 residues. Germline CDR1 and CDR2: LGHDT and YNNKEL (reference sequence). CDR3 sequence reads: CASSRGPGGQFF. The CDR3 region has the DNA TGTGCCAGCAGCCGAGGGCCCGGGGGGCAGTTCTTC.

This clonotype appeared many times. The CDR3: CASSNGQGPGELFF. The CDR3, as DNA: TGTGCCAGCAGCAACGGACAGGGGCCCGGGGAGCTGTTTTTT. This sequence joins TRBV5-5 and TRBJ2-2, with 9 bases fitting TRBD1. After removal of 4 bases from V and 6 bases from J, the junction contained 4 bases not matched to a gene. Germline CDR1 is SGHKS and CDR2 is YYEKEE (reference sequence). CDR3 size: 14 residues.

The rearrangement uses TRBV7-9 and TRBJ1-1; no firm D call. Between the trimmed V and J ends, which lost 5 bases and 8 bases, there was a span of 12 bases. The CDR3 consists of 12 residues. The germline V gene encodes CDR1 SEHNR and CDR2 FQNEAQ (reference sequence). The CDR3 spells CASSPAPMEAFF. The CDR3 DNA follows: TGTGCCAGCAGCCCCGCCCCAATGGAAGCTTTCTTT.

The rearrangement links TRBV21-1 to TRBJ1-1. TRBV21-1 is annotated as a pseudogene. The CDR3 loop spans 14 amino acids. The CDR3 nucleotides are TGTGCCAGCAGCCCATTGCACACGAGTCCGGGGGCTTTCTTT. It translates to CASSPLHTSPGAFF.

The chain uses TRBV24-1 and TRBJ2-7; tentative D call: TRBD1 (5 bases). The CDR3 totals 17 residues. V was pared by 3 bases and J by 0 bases, with 17 bases between. Germline V lookup: CDR1 KGHDR, CDR2 SFDVKD. The CDR3 DNA sequence: TGTGCCACCAGTGATGGGGCCAGGGTTTACAGCTCCTACGAGCAGTACTTC. Translation gives CATSDGARVYSSYEQYF.

This clonotype was detected only a few times. The CDR3 DNA follows: TGTGCCAGCAGCTCAAACCGGGACTCGCAGTGCAATCAGCCCCAGCATTTT. Translating gives CASSSNRDSQCNQPQHF. The chain is built from TRBV5-5 and TRBJ1-5, with D perhaps TRBD1 (5 bases). Trimming pared 3 bases from V and 2 bases from J, leaving 18 bases between. CDR3 size: 17 residues. The germline gives CDR1 SGHKS, CDR2 YYEKEE (reference sequence).